In this sample, the clone carrying this T cell receptor (beta chain) turned up a few times. The sample originates from a study of shared clonotypes between healthy human individuals. The method was immunoSEQ multiplex PCR; TCRdb's version includes in-frame clones alone and lacks a portion of them. The data hold about 95,000 clones, with 65% to 70% observed a single time. The CDR3 spans 17 residues. The germline V gene has CDR1 SGHVS and CDR2 FNYEAQ. V was pared by 1 base and J by 0 bases, with 10 bases between. Sequences were obtained from memory CD8+ T cells sorted from blood. Sample subset: CD45RO+ cells pooled with CCR7-negative TemRA cells. The sequence came from a man aged 30 to 45 in good health. The chain employs TRBV7-6 and TRBJ2-6; D might be TRBD1 (6 bases). This chain's CDR3 is CASSLDRASSGANVLTF. Here the CDR3 DNA reads TGTGCCAGCAGCTTAGACAGGGCTAGCTCTGGGGCCAACGTCCTGACTTTC.